The T cell receptor beta chain described here comes from a study of OX40 agonist ivuxolimab in advanced cancers. Germline V lookup: CDR1 MNHEY, CDR2 SMNVEV (reference sequence). V gave up 5 bases and J gave up 9 bases; unmatched junction bases: 6. CDR3 size: 15 residues. Sequenced by immunoSEQ multiplex PCR; TCRdb stores in-frame clones only, minus some. Counted here are about 64,000 clones, 91% occurring once; the ten biggest clones make up 5.2%. This receptor was obtained from an adult with an advanced solid tumor such as melanoma, head and neck, liver or kidney cancer. This chain connects TRBV27 to TRBJ2-1; 14 bases are a match to TRBD2. The source was CD4+ or CD8+ T cells sorted from blood, collected in a trial of the OX40 agonist ivuxolimab. CDR3 coding DNA: TGTGCCAGCAGTCCGGGACTAGCGGGAGTCTTTGAGCAGTTCTTC. It encodes CASSPGLAGVFEQFF.